This T cell receptor beta chain comes out of a study of CD8+CD57+ T cells in acquired aplastic anemia. Looking at the study overall: The DNA of sorted CD4+ and CD8+ cells averaged approximately 3.3 ug. The average read count for CD4+ cells in healthy donors was some 9.9 million.

General observations from the study: It was found that fewer than 35 CD8+ CDR3 sequences were shared between patients and controls.

This clonotype was observed at least ten times. What it binds is not known. Genomic DNA, serving as template, underwent TCR beta VDJ and CDR3 profiling. TCRdb passed the reads through MiXCR, listing each CDR3 protein once. This sample has approximately 170,000 distinct CDR3 sequences, with about half found just once. Sequencing was performed on sorted CD4+, CD8+, or CD8+CD57+ T cells (not recorded which) from PBMCs. This sequence was found in a human donor in good health, serving as a control.

The CDR3, as DNA: TGTGCCAGCAGCTTAGCAACTGGGGGGCAGAGGGAGCAGTACTTC. The encoded protein is CASSLATGGQREQYF. The chain has TRBV11-2 and TRBJ2-7, with D perhaps assigned TRBD1 or TRBD2 (6 bases each). Deletions cut 1 base from V and 7 bases from J, with 17 bases between. Germline CDR1 reads SGHAT; CDR2 reads FQNNGV. The CDR3 spans 15 residues.